These T cell receptor beta chains were read from a single sample in a study of control samples from healthy donors and cancer patients. Assay: immunoSEQ multiplex PCR; the TCRdb copy retains only in-frame clones and omits some. The sample lists about 110,000 clones, approximately 90% seen once, with roughly 4.4% in the top ten. Input material: blood. These receptors originate from a human donor in good health. The donor label of this sample is uncertain. Each CDR3 is given with its conserved first and last residue. D genes are given only for firm matches. Expanded clones get a size class; other rows say once, few or many, or leave the size out.

clone_size j_call cdr3_length d_call v_call cdr3_nt cdr3_aa
NA TRBJ1-1 14 TRBD1 TRBV3-1/TRBV3-2 TGTGCCAGCAGCGCAAAACAGGGGGCTTATGTAGCTTTCTTT CASSAKQGAYVAFF
NA TRBJ1-5 15 TRBD1 TRBV25-1 TGTGCCAGCAGTGAACTCGGGACAGGGGATCAGCCCCAGCATTTT CASSELGTGDQPQHF
NA TRBJ1-6 15 TRBD1 TRBV19 TGTGCCAGTAGTATAGGCTGGGACAGTAATTCACCCCTCCACTTT CASSIGWDSNSPLHF
once TRBJ1-2 15 NA TRBV13 TGTGCCAGCAGCTTAGGGGCCGGACGCACTCAAGGCTACACCTTC CASSLGAGRTQGYTF
NA TRBJ2-7 16 NA TRBV5-4 TGTGCCAGCAGCTTGGGGAGGTCAGGGCTAGCCTACGAGCAGTACTTC CASSLGRSGLAYEQYF
NA TRBJ2-2 15 NA TRBV27 TGTGCCAGCAAGGTGTCGGGTACGAACACCGGGGAGCTGTTTTTT CASKVSGTNTGELFF
NA TRBJ2-7 12 NA TRBV19 TGTGCCACCTACCAACAGGGCAGCGAGCAGTACTTC CATYQQGSEQYF
NA TRBJ1-2 12 NA TRBV2 TGTGCCAGCAGGGGGCGATCCTATGGCTACACCTTC CASRGRSYGYTF
NA TRBJ1-3 14 NA TRBV27 TGTGCCAGCAAGAAGGACTTCTCTGGAAACACCATATATTTT CASKKDFSGNTIYF
NA TRBJ2-2 13 NA TRBV7-3 TGTGCCAGCAGCCCTGGGCCAACCGGGGAGCTGTTTTTT CASSPGPTGELFF
NA TRBJ2-7 16 NA TRBV6-2/TRBV6-3 TGTGCCAGCAGCCAATCTCTTTATTCCCCCCATCCCGAGCAGTACTTC CASSQSLYSPHPEQYF
NA TRBJ2-5 13 NA TRBV11-1 TGTGCCAGCAGCCCTAGTTGGCAAGAGACCCAGTACTTC CASSPSWQETQYF
few TRBJ2-3 16 TRBD2 TRBV18 TGTGCCAGCTCACCACTACTAGCGGAAGGCACAGATACGCAGTATTTT CASSPLLAEGTDTQYF
NA TRBJ1-5 15 NA TRBV28 TGTGCCAGCAGTTTCCCAGGGCAGGTGGACCAGCCCCAGCATTTT CASSFPGQVDQPQHF
NA TRBJ2-3 16 TRBD2 TRBV3-1/TRBV3-2 TGTGCCAGCAGCCAAAATGCGGGGGGGTACACAGATACGCAGTATTTT CASSQNAGGYTDTQYF
NA TRBJ2-3 16 TRBD1 TRBV7-6 TGTGCCAGCAGCTTAGGCGGGACAGGAGGCACAGATACGCAGTATTTT CASSLGGTGGTDTQYF
NA TRBJ1-1 15 TRBD1 TRBV29-1 TGCAGCGTTGATGGGCAGGGGGCCTCGAACACTGAAGCTTTCTTT CSVDGQGASNTEAFF
NA TRBJ1-5 15 TRBD1 TRBV5-1 TGCGCCAGCAGCCCTGGACAGGGAGGCAATCAGCCCCAGCATTTT CASSPGQGGNQPQHF
NA TRBJ1-1 14 NA TRBV19 TGTGCCAGTAGTATGCGGGGCCTGAACACTGAAGCTTTCTTT CASSMRGLNTEAFF
NA TRBJ2-7 15 TRBD1 TRBV5-1 TGCGCCAGCAGCTTGACCGGACAGGGCCTTGGGGCGCAGTACTTC CASSLTGQGLGAQYF
once TRBJ1-2 14 TRBD1 TRBV5-1 TGCGCCAGCACCCAGACAGGGACCGGCTATGGCTACACCTTC CASTQTGTGYGYTF
NA TRBJ2-7 13 TRBD1 TRBV27 TGTGCAACCCGGGACAGGGGCACCTACGAGCAGTACTTC CATRDRGTYEQYF
NA TRBJ2-7 15 NA TRBV7-9 TGTGCCAGCAGCTTAGAGGGGATGGTATCCTACGAGCAGTACTTC CASSLEGMVSYEQYF
NA TRBJ1-1 13 NA TRBV6-5 TGTGCCAGCACTATGGACATTAACACTGAAGCTTTCTTT CASTMDINTEAFF
once TRBJ1-4 15 NA TRBV9 TGTGCCAGCAGCGTAGTAGAGGGTGGTAGTGAAAAACTGTTTTTT CASSVVEGGSEKLFF
NA TRBJ1-1 14 TRBD1 TRBV3-1/TRBV3-2 TGTGCCAGCAGCTACGACAGGGGATACACTGAAGCTTTCTTT CASSYDRGYTEAFF
NA TRBJ2-2 14 NA TRBV11-3 TGTGCCAGCAGCTTAGTTTTCCCCCCCGGGGAGCTGTTTTTT CASSLVFPPGELFF
NA TRBJ1-2 15 NA TRBV18 TGTGCCAGCTCACTGCAAACGAAGAAGAGCTATGGCTACACCTTC CASSLQTKKSYGYTF
once TRBJ1-1 14 NA TRBV5-1 TGCGCCAGCAGCTTCTCCAGGGGAAACACTGAAGCTTTCTTT CASSFSRGNTEAFF
NA TRBJ2-5 16 TRBD2 TRBV7-6 TGTGCCAGCAGCTTAGTTGTACTAGCGGGGGGAGAGACCCAGTACTTC CASSLVVLAGGETQYF
once TRBJ1-4 16 TRBD1 TRBV7-2 TGTGCCAGCAGCTTAGGCTTGGGACAGAGTAATGAAAAACTGTTTTTT CASSLGLGQSNEKLFF
NA TRBJ1-2 15 NA TRBV6-4 TGTGCCAGCAGTGACCCAACCACCGGGTCGAAAAGGTACACCTTC CASSDPTTGSKRYTF
once TRBJ2-3 13 NA TRBV4-2 TGTGCCAGCAGCCAACTTCACACAGATACGCAGTATTTT CASSQLHTDTQYF
NA TRBJ1-1 15 NA TRBV13 TGTGCCAGCAGCTTAGGGGGGTATCTGAACACTGAAGCTTTCTTT CASSLGGYLNTEAFF
NA TRBJ2-7 15 TRBD1 TRBV5-1 TGCGCCAGCAGCTCCGGGACAGGGGCCTTGCCCGAGCAGTACTTC CASSSGTGALPEQYF
NA TRBJ1-2 17 NA TRBV5-1 TGCGCCAGCAGCTTGGGGGGTGTTGGTAGGGGAGCCAATGGCTACACCTTC CASSLGGVGRGANGYTF
NA TRBJ2-3 14 TRBD2 TRBV24-1 TGTGCCACCAGCCGAGCGGGGGGGACAGATACGCAGTATTTT CATSRAGGTDTQYF
NA TRBJ2-3 14 NA TRBV2 TGTGCCAGCAGGCTGACGGTTAGCACAGATACGCAGTATTTT CASRLTVSTDTQYF
NA TRBJ1-2 14 NA TRBV7-9 TGTGCCAGCAGCCCCTTAGGTGGGGATCCTGGCTACACCTTC CASSPLGGDPGYTF
NA TRBJ2-1 16 TRBD1 TRBV6-2/TRBV6-3 TGTGCCAGCAGTTCATCCCGGGACAGGGTCTACAATGAGCAGTTCTTC CASSSSRDRVYNEQFF
NA TRBJ1-1 14 NA TRBV6-5 TGTGCCAGCAGCCTAACACAGGGTACCCCTGAAGCTTTCTTT CASSLTQGTPEAFF
NA TRBJ2-3 18 TRBD2 TRBV28 TGTGCCAGCAGTTTTTGGGGTCGCGGGGGGGGTCGTCCAGATACGCAGTATTTT CASSFWGRGGGRPDTQYF
NA TRBJ2-1 15 NA TRBV28 TGTGCCAGCAGTTATGGGGACCGCTCCTACAATGAGCAGTTCTTC CASSYGDRSYNEQFF
few TRBJ2-6 15 NA TRBV14 TGTGCCAGCAGCCTAGTAGGGGTAGGGGCCAACGTCCTGACTTTC CASSLVGVGANVLTF
NA TRBJ2-3 13 TRBD1 TRBV19 TGTGCCAGTAGACCGGGACAGGGGGATACGCAGTATTTT CASRPGQGDTQYF
NA TRBJ1-1 16 NA TRBV6-1 TGTGCCAGCAGTGCTACGGGGGTAAGGTCGGACACTGAAGCTTTCTTT CASSATGVRSDTEAFF
NA TRBJ1-2 18 NA TRBV5-1 TGCGCCAGCAGCGATCAAGGTGGGGGGAAAAGAGCTAACTATGGCTACACCTTC CASSDQGGGKRANYGYTF
NA TRBJ2-3 14 NA TRBV5-1 TGCGCCAGCAGACCCCGGGGAGACACAGATACGCAGTATTTT CASRPRGDTDTQYF
NA TRBJ1-3 15 NA TRBV5-1 TGCGCCAGCAGATCGGACGGATCCTCTGGAAACACCATATATTTT CASRSDGSSGNTIYF
NA TRBJ1-1 17 NA TRBV6-2/TRBV6-3 TGTGCCAGCAGTTACTTTGTCAGCCAAGGAGGGAACACTGAAGCTTTCTTT CASSYFVSQGGNTEAFF
NA TRBJ1-5 15 NA TRBV19 TGTGCCAGTAGCCCCGGGACGGCGAATAATCAGCCCCAGCATTTT CASSPGTANNQPQHF
NA TRBJ2-6 15 NA TRBV30 TGTGCCTGGAGTGTAGGGGGAGTCGGGGCCGACGTCCTGACTTTC CAWSVGGVGADVLTF
NA TRBJ1-1 12 NA TRBV5-4 TGTGCCGCCTACTCTTTGAACACTGAAGCTTTCTTT CAAYSLNTEAFF